The rows below give T cell receptor beta chains drawn from one sample of a study of early T cells in non-severe SARS-CoV-2 infection. One entry per CDR3 protein results from TCRdb running MiXCR on the 5' RACE reads. The sample shows about 17,000 distinct CDR3 sequences, around 6% of them seen only once. Sequencing used whole blood, obtained at baseline. All receptors come from an adult who was a healthcare worker with PCR-confirmed SARS-CoV-2 infection or an uninfected control (not recorded which). The CDR3 runs from the conserved cysteine through the conserved F or W. D genes are given only for firm matches. Size tells how often a clone was seen (once, few, many) or the class of an expanded clone, and some rows leave it out.

d_call	clone_size	v_call	j_call	cdr3_nt	cdr3_aa
.	few	TRBV29-1	TRBJ1-2	TGCAGCGTTGTCGTAAACTACTATGGCTACACCTTC	CSVVVNYYGYTF
TRBD1	few	TRBV5-4	TRBJ1-4	TGTGCCAGCAGCACTGGACAGGGGGCTTATGAAAAACTGTTTTTT	CASSTGQGAYEKLFF
.	many	TRBV7-2	TRBJ2-7	TGTGCCAGCAGCTTAGTTTGGCGGCAGATTCCCTACGAGCAGTACTTC	CASSLVWRQIPYEQYF
TRBD1	many	TRBV6-4	TRBJ2-7	TGTGCCAGCCCGGACAGGGTTGATTCCACCTACGAGCAGTACTTC	CASPDRVDSTYEQYF
.	many	TRBV4-1	TRBJ1-5	TGCGCCAGCAGCCAAGGAATAACAGGCAATCAGCCCCAGCATTTT	CASSQGITGNQPQHF
.	medium-sized	TRBV6-6	TRBJ1-5	TGTGCCAGCAGTTCGCCGGAGAATCAGCCCCAGCATTTT	CASSSPENQPQHF
TRBD1	medium-sized	TRBV29-1	TRBJ2-7	TGCAGCGTTGTGAGAACAGGGGGGAGAAGAAGGTACTTC	CSVVRTGGRRRYF
TRBD2	medium-sized	TRBV5-6	TRBJ2-1	TGTGCCAGCAGCCGTGATACGGGGGGGCCTTACAATGAGCAGTTCTTC	CASSRDTGGPYNEQFF
.	few	TRBV5-1	TRBJ2-2	TGCGCCAGCAGCCCGGGCAATGCGAACACCGGGGAGCTGTTTTTT	CASSPGNANTGELFF
.	many	TRBV29-1	TRBJ1-1	TGCAGCGTTGAAGGGGGGGGTACGCGGGCCACTGAAGCTTTCTTT	CSVEGGGTRATEAFF
.	many	TRBV12-3/TRBV12-4	TRBJ1-1	TGTGCCAGCAGTTTACTGCGGGGTGAAGCTTTCTTT	CASSLLRGEAFF
.	.	TRBV28	TRBJ1-6	TGTGCCAGCAACCAACTGACAGGAGGCATCGGAAATTCACCCCTCCACTTT	CASNQLTGGIGNSPLHF
TRBD1	many	TRBV27	TRBJ1-2	TGTGCCAGCAGTTTCGGACAGGGGGTGGTGGGCTACACCTTC	CASSFGQGVVGYTF
.	medium-sized	TRBV12-3/TRBV12-4	TRBJ1-5	TGTGCCAGCAGTACAGTAGGTCAGCCCCAGCATTTT	CASSTVGQPQHF
.	many	TRBV6-5	TRBJ1-1	TGTGCCAGCAGGTTTCAAGTTGGGGGGAACACTGAAGCTTTCTTT	CASRFQVGGNTEAFF
.	.	TRBV7-6	TRBJ1-3	TGTGCCAGCAGCCGCGGTACCGGGGCAAGCTCTGGAAACACCATATATTTT	CASSRGTGASSGNTIYF
TRBD1	many	TRBV20-1	TRBJ1-2	TGCAGTTTTGGGACAGGGAACTATGGCTACACCTTC	CSFGTGNYGYTF
.	many	TRBV6-1	TRBJ1-3	TGTGCCAGCAGACAGGCCTGGTCCATGAGCTCTGGAAACACCATATATTTT	CASRQAWSMSSGNTIYF
TRBD1	.	TRBV11-2	TRBJ2-4	TGTGCCAGCAGCTGGGACAGGGTAGACATTCAGTACTTC	CASSWDRVDIQYF
TRBD1	many	TRBV4-3	TRBJ2-7	TGCGCCAGCAGCCAGCAAGGGACAGGGGGCTCGACGTCCGAGCAGTACTTC	CASSQQGTGGSTSEQYF
.	many	TRBV20-1	TRBJ1-3	TGCAGTGCAACGATGGGGCCTGGAAACACCATATATTTT	CSATMGPGNTIYF
.	medium-sized	TRBV27	TRBJ2-1	TGTGCCAGCAGTCGCGTGAGCTCCTACAATGAGCAGTTCTTC	CASSRVSSYNEQFF
.	medium-sized	TRBV9	TRBJ2-2	TGTGCCAGCAGCGTTGGTTCCTACAACACCGGGGAGCTGTTTTTT	CASSVGSYNTGELFF
TRBD2	many	TRBV18	TRBJ2-7	TGTGCCAGCTCACCAAATAGCGGGGGCTACGAGCAGTACTTC	CASSPNSGGYEQYF
.	many	TRBV5-6	TRBJ1-4	TGTGCCAGCAGAGTACGTGCCTCCTATAATGAAAAACTGTTTTTT	CASRVRASYNEKLFF
.	medium-sized	TRBV7-2	TRBJ2-3	TGTGCCAGCAGTCTAAGCAGAGATACGCAGTATTTT	CASSLSRDTQYF
.	medium-sized	TRBV18	TRBJ2-1	TGTGCCAGCTCAGGGAGGGGGCTGGGCTCCTACAATGAGCAGTTCTTC	CASSGRGLGSYNEQFF
.	many	TRBV2	TRBJ1-6	TGTGCCAGCAGTGAATGGAGTATGACAGTAACTTCACCCCTCCACTTT	CASSEWSMTVTSPLHF
.	many	TRBV11-1	TRBJ1-2	TGTGCCAGCAGTTACCGAGGCGGCTACACCTTC	CASSYRGGYTF
.	many	TRBV19	TRBJ1-5	TGTGCCAGTGGTCAGGGGTTAGAGCAGCCCCAGCATTTT	CASGQGLEQPQHF
.	many	TRBV15	TRBJ2-7	TGTGCCACCAGCCCGGGTTACGTTGGGTACGAGCAGTACTTC	CATSPGYVGYEQYF
TRBD1	many	TRBV30	TRBJ1-5	TGTGCCTGGGGGCAGGGGGACAATCAGCCCCAGCATTTT	CAWGQGDNQPQHF
TRBD2	many	TRBV11-3	TRBJ2-7	TGTGCCAGCAGCCAGGGACTAGCGACCAACGAGCAGTACTTC	CASSQGLATNEQYF
.	many	TRBV4-3	TRBJ2-5	TGCGCCAGCAGCCAGGACCCTCAAGAGACCCAGTACTTC	CASSQDPQETQYF
.	many	TRBV20-1	TRBJ1-1	TGCAGTGCTAGGCCCGGGGGGGCCACTGAAGCTTTCTTT	CSARPGGATEAFF
.	.	TRBV30	TRBJ1-2	TGTGCCTGGAACATGGGAAACTATGGCTACACCTTC	CAWNMGNYGYTF
.	.	TRBV29-1	TRBJ2-1	TGCAGCGTTGAAGAGCAGTTCTTC	CSVEEQFF
.	.	TRBV29-1	TRBJ2-7	TGCAGCGCTGGGACATCCCATTACGAGCAGTACTTC	CSAGTSHYEQYF
.	many	TRBV5-8	TRBJ2-2	TGTGCCAGCAGCCTTGACAGGCCTCGGGTTGCCGGGGAGCTGTTTTTT	CASSLDRPRVAGELFF
.	many	TRBV25-1	TRBJ1-6	TGTGCCAGCACCGAGCGCGGGACCGCCTCACCCCTCCACTTT	CASTERGTASPLHF
TRBD2	many	TRBV20-1	TRBJ2-1	TGCAGTGCGACCGGGACTAGCGGGGGGCCGGGGAATGAGCAGTTCTTC	CSATGTSGGPGNEQFF
TRBD2	many	TRBV20-1	TRBJ2-2	TGCAGTGCTAGACCACCAGGGACTAGCAACACCGGGGAGCTGTTTTTT	CSARPPGTSNTGELFF
.	many	TRBV18	TRBJ1-1	TGTGCCAGCTCACAATACGCCAGGGCGGAGGCTGAAGCTTTCTTT	CASSQYARAEAEAFF
.	many	TRBV20-1	TRBJ2-5	TGCAGTGCTAGGGCAGCGGGCCACCAACAAGAGACCCAGTACTTC	CSARAAGHQQETQYF